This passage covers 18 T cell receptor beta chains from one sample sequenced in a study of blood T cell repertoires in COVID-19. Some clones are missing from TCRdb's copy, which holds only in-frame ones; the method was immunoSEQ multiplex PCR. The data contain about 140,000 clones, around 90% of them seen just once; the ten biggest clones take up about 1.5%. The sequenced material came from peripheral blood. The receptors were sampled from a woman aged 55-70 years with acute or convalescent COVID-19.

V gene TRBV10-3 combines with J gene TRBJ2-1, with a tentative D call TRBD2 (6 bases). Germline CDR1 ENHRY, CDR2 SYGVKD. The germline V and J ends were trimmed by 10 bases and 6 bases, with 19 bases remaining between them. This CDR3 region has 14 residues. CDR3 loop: CATCRDSESNEQFF. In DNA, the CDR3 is TGTGCCACCTGCCGGGACTCAGAGAGCAATGAGCAGTTCTTC.

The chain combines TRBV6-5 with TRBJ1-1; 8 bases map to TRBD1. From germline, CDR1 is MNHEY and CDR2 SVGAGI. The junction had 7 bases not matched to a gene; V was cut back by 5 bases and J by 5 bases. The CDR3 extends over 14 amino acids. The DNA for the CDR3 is TGTGCCAGCAGTCGGGGACAGGACAGGACTGAAGCTTTCTTT. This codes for CASSRGQDRTEAFF.

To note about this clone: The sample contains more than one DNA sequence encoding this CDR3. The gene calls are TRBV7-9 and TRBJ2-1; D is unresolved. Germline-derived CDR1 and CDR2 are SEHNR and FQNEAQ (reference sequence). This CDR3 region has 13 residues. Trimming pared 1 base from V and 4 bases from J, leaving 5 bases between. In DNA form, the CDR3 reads TGTGCCAGCAGCTTAGACCGGTACAATGAGCAGTTCTTC. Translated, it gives CASSLDRYNEQFF.

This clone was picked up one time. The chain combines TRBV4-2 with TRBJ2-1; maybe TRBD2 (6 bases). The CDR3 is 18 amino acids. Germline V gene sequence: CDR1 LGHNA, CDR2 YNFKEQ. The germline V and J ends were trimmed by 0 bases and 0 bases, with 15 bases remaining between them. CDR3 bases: TGTGCCAGCAGCCAAGACCCTCCGGCGGGGAGCTCCTACAATGAGCAGTTCTTC. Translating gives CASSQDPPAGSSYNEQFF.

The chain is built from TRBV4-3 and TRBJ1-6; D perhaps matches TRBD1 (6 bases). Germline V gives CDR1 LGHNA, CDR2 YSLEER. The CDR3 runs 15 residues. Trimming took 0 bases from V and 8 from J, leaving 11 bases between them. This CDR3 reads CASSQEGRGHSPLHF. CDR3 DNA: TGCGCCAGCAGCCAAGAAGGCAGGGGCCATTCACCCCTCCACTTT.

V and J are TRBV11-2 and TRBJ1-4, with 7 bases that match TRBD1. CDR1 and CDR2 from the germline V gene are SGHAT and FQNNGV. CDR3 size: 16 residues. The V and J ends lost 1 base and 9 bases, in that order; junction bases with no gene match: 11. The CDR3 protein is CASSLGSNRGMKKLFF. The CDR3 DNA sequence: TGTGCCAGCAGCTTAGGATCGAACAGGGGAATGAAAAAACTGTTTTTT.

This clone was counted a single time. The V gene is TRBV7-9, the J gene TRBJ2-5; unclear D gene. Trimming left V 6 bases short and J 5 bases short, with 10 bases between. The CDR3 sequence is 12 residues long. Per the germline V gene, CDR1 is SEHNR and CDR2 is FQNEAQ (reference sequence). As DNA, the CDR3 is TGTGCCAGCAGTTCCGTATCGGAGACCCAGTACTTC. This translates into CASSSVSETQYF.

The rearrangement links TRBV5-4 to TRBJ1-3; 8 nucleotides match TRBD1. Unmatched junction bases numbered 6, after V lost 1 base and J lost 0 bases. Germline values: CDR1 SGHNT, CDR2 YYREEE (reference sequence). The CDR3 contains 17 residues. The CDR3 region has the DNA TGTGCCAGCAGCTTGAGGACAGGGACGCTCTCTGGAAACACCATATATTTT. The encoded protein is CASSLRTGTLSGNTIYF.

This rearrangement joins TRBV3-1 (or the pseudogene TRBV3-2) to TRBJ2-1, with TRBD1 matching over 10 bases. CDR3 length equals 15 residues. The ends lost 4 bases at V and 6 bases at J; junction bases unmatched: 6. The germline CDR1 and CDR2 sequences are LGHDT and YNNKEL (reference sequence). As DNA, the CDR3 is TGTGCCAGCAGCCGAGCGGACAGGGGGATCAATGAGCAGTTCTTC. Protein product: CASSRADRGINEQFF.

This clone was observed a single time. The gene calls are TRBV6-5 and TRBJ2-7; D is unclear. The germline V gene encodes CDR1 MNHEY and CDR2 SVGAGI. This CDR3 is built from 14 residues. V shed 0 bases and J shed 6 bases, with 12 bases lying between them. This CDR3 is CASSYSVVYSEQYF. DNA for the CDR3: TGTGCCAGCAGTTACTCGGTGGTGTATAGCGAGCAGTACTTC.

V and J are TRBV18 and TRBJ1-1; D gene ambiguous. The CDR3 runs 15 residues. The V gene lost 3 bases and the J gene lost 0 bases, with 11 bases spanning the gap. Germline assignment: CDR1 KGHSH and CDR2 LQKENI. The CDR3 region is CASSPGREVNTEAFF. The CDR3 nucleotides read TGTGCCAGCTCACCGGGGAGGGAGGTGAACACTGAAGCTTTCTTT.

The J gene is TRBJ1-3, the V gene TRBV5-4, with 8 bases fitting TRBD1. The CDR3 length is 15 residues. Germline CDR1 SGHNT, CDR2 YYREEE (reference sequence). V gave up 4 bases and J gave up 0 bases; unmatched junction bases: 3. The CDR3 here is CASSPGQGSGNTIYF. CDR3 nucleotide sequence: TGTGCCAGCAGCCCCGGACAGGGCTCTGGAAACACCATATATTTT. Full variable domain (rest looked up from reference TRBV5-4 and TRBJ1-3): ETGVTQSPTHLIKTRGQQVTLRCSSQSGHNTVSWYQQALGQGPQFIFQYYREEENGRGNFPPRFSGLQFPNYSSELNVNALELDDSALYLCASSPGQGSGNTIYFGEGSWLTVV.

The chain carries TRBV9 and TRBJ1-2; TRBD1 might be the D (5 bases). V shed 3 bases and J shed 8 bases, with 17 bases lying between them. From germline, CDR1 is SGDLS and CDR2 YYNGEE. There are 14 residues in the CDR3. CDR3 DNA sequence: TGTGCCAGCAGCGCTGCGCCCGGGGGTACCGGCTACACCTTC. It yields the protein CASSAAPGGTGYTF.

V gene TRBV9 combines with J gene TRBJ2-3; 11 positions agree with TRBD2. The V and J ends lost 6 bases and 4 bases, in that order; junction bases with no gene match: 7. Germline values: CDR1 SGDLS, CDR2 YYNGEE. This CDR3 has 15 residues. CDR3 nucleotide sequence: TGTGCCAGCAAACCGCCGGGACTAGCGGCAGATACGCAGTATTTT. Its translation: CASKPPGLAADTQYF.

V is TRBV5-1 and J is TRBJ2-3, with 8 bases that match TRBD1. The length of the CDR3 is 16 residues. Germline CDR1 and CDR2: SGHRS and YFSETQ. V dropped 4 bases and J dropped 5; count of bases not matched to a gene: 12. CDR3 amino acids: CASSPGTGSFLDTQYF. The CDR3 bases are TGCGCCAGCAGCCCCGGGACAGGTTCTTTTTTAGATACGCAGTATTTT. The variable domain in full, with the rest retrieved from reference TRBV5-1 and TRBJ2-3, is KAGVTQTPRYLIKTRGQQVTLSCSPISGHRSVSWYQQTPGQGLQFLFEYFSETQRNKGNFPGRFSGRQFSNSRSEMNVSTLELGDSALYLCASSPGTGSFLDTQYFGPGTRLTVL.

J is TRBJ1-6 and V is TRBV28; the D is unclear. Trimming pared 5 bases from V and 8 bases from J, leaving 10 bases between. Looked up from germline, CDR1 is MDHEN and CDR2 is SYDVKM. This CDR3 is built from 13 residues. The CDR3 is CASSPDMDSPLHF. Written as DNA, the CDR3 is TGTGCCAGCAGTCCTGACATGGATTCACCCCTCCACTTT.

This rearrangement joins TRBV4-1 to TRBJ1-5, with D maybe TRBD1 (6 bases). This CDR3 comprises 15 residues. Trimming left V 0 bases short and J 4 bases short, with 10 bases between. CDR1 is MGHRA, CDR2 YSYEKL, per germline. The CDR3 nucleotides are TGCGCCAGCAGCCAAGAATGGGGGCGGAATCAGCCCCAGCATTTT. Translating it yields CASSQEWGRNQPQHF.

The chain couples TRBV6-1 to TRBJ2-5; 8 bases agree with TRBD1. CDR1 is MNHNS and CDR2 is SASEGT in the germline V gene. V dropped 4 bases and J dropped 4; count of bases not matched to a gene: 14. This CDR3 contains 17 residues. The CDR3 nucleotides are TGTGCCAGCAGTGCACTAGGACCGGGACAGGTTATAGAGACCCAGTACTTC. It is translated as CASSALGPGQVIETQYF.